Presented here are 10 T cell receptor beta chains from one specimen sequenced in a study of blood T cell repertoires in COVID-19. Libraries were prepared by immunoSEQ multiplex PCR; TCRdb keeps only in-frame clonotypes and omits some of them. The table shows 20,000 to 25,000 clones, with approximately 84% occurring only once. Source material: peripheral blood. These receptors all come from a man between 45 and 60 years old with active COVID-19.

This chain connects TRBV5-5 to TRBJ1-4; TRBD1 matches 7 bases. Per germline, CDR1 SGHKS and CDR2 YYEKEE (reference sequence). V trimming: 3 bases; J trimming: 8 bases; junction bases outside the gene matches: 7. The CDR3 runs 14 residues. The CDR3 loop is CASSSTTGLEKLFF. The DNA for the CDR3 is TGTGCCAGCAGCTCAACGACAGGGTTGGAAAAACTGTTTTTT.

V gene TRBV19 combines with J gene TRBJ2-7; 9 nucleotides match TRBD1. This CDR3 is 13 amino acids long. V trimming: 4 bases; J trimming: 7 bases; junction bases outside the gene matches: 5. Per germline, CDR1 LNHDA and CDR2 SQIVND (reference sequence). The CDR3 nucleotides are TGTGCCAGTAGTACCTGGACAGGGGATGAGCAGTACTTC. Its translation is CASSTWTGDEQYF. The variable domain in full, completed from reference TRBV19 and TRBJ2-7, reads DGGITQSPKYLFRKEGQNVTLSCEQNLNHDAMYWYRQDPGQGLRLIYYSQIVNDFQKGDIAEGYSVSREKKESFPLTVTSAQKNPTAFYLCASSTWTGDEQYFGPGTRLTVT.

The genes are TRBV2 and TRBJ2-7; 11 positions agree with TRBD1. Germline V lookup: CDR1 SNHLY, CDR2 FYNNEI. V shed 8 bases and J 3 bases; nucleotides not matched to a gene: 12. This CDR3 region has 16 residues. Written as DNA, the CDR3 is TGTGCCAGCCACGGACAGGGGGCCTTACACTACTACGAGCAGTACTTC. This encodes CASHGQGALHYYEQYF. Variable domain in full (rest from reference TRBV2 and TRBJ2-7): EPEVTQTPSHQVTQMGQEVILRCVPISNHLYFYWYRQILGQKVEFLVSFYNNEISEKSEIFDDQFSVERPDGSNFTLKIRSTKLEDSAMYFCASHGQGALHYYEQYFGPGTRLTVT.

The chain links TRBV11-2 to TRBJ2-5, with 10 bases fitting TRBD1. V lost 5 bases, J lost 6 bases, and 9 bases stayed unmatched. This CDR3 contains 15 residues. Germline V gene sequence: CDR1 SGHAT, CDR2 FQNNGV. CDR3 region: CASSLSGTGAKTQYF. CDR3 nucleotide sequence: TGTGCCAGCAGCCTCTCAGGGACAGGGGCGAAGACCCAGTACTTC. Looking up the rest from reference TRBV11-2 and TRBJ2-5 gives the full variable domain: EAGVAQSPRYKIIEKRQSVAFWCNPISGHATLYWYQQILGQGPKLLIQFQNNGVVDDSQLPKDRFSAERLKGVDSTLKIQPAKLEDSAVYLCASSLSGTGAKTQYFGPGTRLLVL.

This clone was counted between two and nine times. The chain links TRBV18 to TRBJ1-5; D call uncertain. CDR1 and CDR2 from the germline V gene are KGHSH and LQKENI. V dropped 3 bases and J dropped 7 bases, with 19 bases sitting between them. The CDR3 runs 16 residues. The CDR3 spells CASSPNAAGSNQPQHF. The CDR3 bases are TGTGCCAGCTCACCCAACGCGGCTGGGTCAAACCAGCCCCAGCATTTT. The full variable domain, completed using reference TRBV18 and TRBJ1-5, is NAGVMQNPRHLVRRRGQEARLRCSPMKGHSHVYWYRQLPEEGLKFMVYLQKENIIDESGMPKERFSAEFPKEGPSILRIQQVVRGDSAAYFCASSPNAAGSNQPQHFGDGTRLSIL.

V usage is TRBV5-4 and J usage is TRBJ2-5, with 13 nucleotides matching TRBD2. J was trimmed by 0 bases and V by 4 bases; bases with no gene match: 9. This CDR3 is 18 amino acids long. CDR1 is SGHNT, CDR2 YYREEE, per germline (reference sequence). The CDR3 loop is CASSIGLAGELYQETQYF. The CDR3 bases are TGTGCCAGCAGCATAGGACTAGCGGGAGAATTGTACCAAGAGACCCAGTACTTC.

The CDR3: CASSQPGTGFSNQPQHF. As DNA, the CDR3 is TGCGCCAGCAGTCAGCCCGGAACAGGGTTCAGCAATCAGCCCCAGCATTTT. The chain combines TRBV23-1 with TRBJ1-5, with D perhaps TRBD1 (6 bases). TRBV23-1 is classed as an ORF, of uncertain function. There are 17 residues in the CDR3. Trimming took off 3 bases at V and 1 base at J, with 16 bases between the two ends.

V is TRBV6-2 or TRBV6-3 and J is TRBJ2-5; no definite D call. Trimming shortened V by 5 bases and J by 2 bases, and 12 bases separated the two germline ends. Germline V CDR1 and CDR2: MNHEY, SVGEGT. The CDR3 covers 14 residues. CDR3 loop: CASSVGGQQETQYF. The CDR3 coding sequence is TGTGCCAGCAGTGTTGGCGGTCAACAAGAGACCCAGTACTTC.

The V and J genes are TRBV5-1 and TRBJ1-2; the D is unclear. Germline V lookup: CDR1 SGHRS, CDR2 YFSETQ. Trimming stripped 4 bases from V and 0 bases from J, with 10 bases between. This CDR3 has 14 residues. The CDR3 is CASSPEGANYGYTF. Here the CDR3 DNA reads TGCGCCAGCAGCCCCGAGGGAGCTAACTATGGCTACACCTTC.

V is TRBV5-6 and J is TRBJ1-1, with TRBD1 identical over 11 bases. Germline V gene data show CDR1 as SGHDT and CDR2 as YYEEEE. CDR3 size: 17 residues. Trimming removed 4 bases from V and 0 bases from J; junction bases left unmatched: 8. CDR3 sequence reads: CASSRFGTGGLNTEAFF. The CDR3 coding sequence is TGTGCCAGCAGCCGATTCGGGACAGGGGGATTGAACACTGAAGCTTTCTTT.